This entry lists 28 T cell receptor beta chains sequenced from one sample in a study of blood T cells in healthy people across ages. PCR was performed a second time for about 7 to 11 cycles using a sample-barcoded 5' primer and a J-beta primer mix. One entry per CDR3 protein, called by TCRdb with MiXCR from the 5' RACE reads. Among roughly 1.9 million distinct CDR3 sequences listed, approximately 39% were seen once. The sequenced material came from blood. The receptors stem from a human donor in good health.

The chain couples TRBV24-1 to TRBJ2-1; D ambiguous. V was shortened by 2 bases and J by 1 base, with 5 bases between the two germline ends. Germline CDR1 reads KGHDR; CDR2 reads SFDVKD. This CDR3 is 14 amino acids long. The CDR3 DNA follows: TGTGCCACCAGTGATTGGGATTCCTACAATGAGCAGTTCTTC. Its translation is CATSDWDSYNEQFF.

This clonotype was picked up one time. One end of the junction is discordant with germline, which a read error may explain. V usage is TRBV7-8 and J usage is TRBJ2-2; a weak D match, TRBD2 (6 bases). This CDR3 contains 16 residues. CDR1 is SGHVS and CDR2 is FQNEAQ in the germline V gene. The CDR3 region is CASSPLGGDLAGERFF. CDR3 bases: TGTGCCAGCAGCCCACTAGGAGGGGATCTTGCCGGGGAGCGGTTTTTT.

This rearrangement joins TRBV7-2 to TRBJ2-7; TRBD2 might be the D (5 bases). The CDR3 loop spans 15 amino acids. The germline gives CDR1 SGHTA, CDR2 FQGNSA. The ends were cut back, 2 bases at V and 1 base at J, with 12 bases in the middle. The CDR3 DNA follows: TGTGCCAGCAGCTTAAGGGCGGGTACTTCCTACGAGCAGTACTTC. This encodes CASSLRAGTSYEQYF.

The rearrangement uses TRBV7-9 and TRBJ2-7; no firm D call. CDR1 is SEHNR, CDR2 FQNEAQ, per germline (reference sequence). Deletions cut 5 bases from V and 3 bases from J, with 17 bases between. CDR3 length equals 15 residues. CDR3 coding DNA: TGTGCCAGCAGCCGAGGTGTTACAGCGATCTACGAGCAGTACTTC. Protein sequence: CASSRGVTAIYEQYF.

V is TRBV7-9 and J is TRBJ2-7, with TRBD2 matching 7 bases. The CDR3 length is 13 residues. The germline gives CDR1 SEHNR, CDR2 FQNEAQ (reference sequence). J gave up 1 base and V 7 bases, and 4 bases lay outside the gene matches. Written as DNA, the CDR3 is TGTGCCAGCATCCGGGGGGATTCCTACGAGCAGTACTTC. Protein product: CASIRGDSYEQYF.

This sequence joins TRBV10-3 and TRBJ1-2; D might be TRBD1 (5 bases). The CDR3 has 14 amino acids. The germline V gene has CDR1 ENHRY and CDR2 SYGVKD. Trimming left V 8 bases short and J 2 bases short, with 15 bases between. The CDR3 bases are TGTGCCATCGTCGGGGGAATTTTAAACTATGGCTACACCTTC. Encoded protein: CAIVGGILNYGYTF.

The chain joins TRBV12-3 or TRBV12-4 to TRBJ2-5; 8 bases map to TRBD1. V dropped 3 bases and J dropped 0; count of bases not matched to a gene: 3. This CDR3 region has 15 residues. The CDR3 sequence: CASSFQGADQETQYF. The CDR3 DNA follows: TGTGCCAGCAGTTTCCAGGGGGCGGACCAAGAGACCCAGTACTTC.

This chain links TRBV7-9 with TRBJ1-2; D is perhaps TRBD1 (6 bases). The V end was cut by 0 bases, the J end by 4 bases, with 9 bases between. Germline V gives CDR1 SEHNR, CDR2 FQNEAQ (reference sequence). The CDR3 length is 14 residues. The DNA of the CDR3 is TGTGCCAGCAGCTTAGCTTCGGACAGCTATGGCTACACCTTC. Its translation is CASSLASDSYGYTF.

This clonotype came up a few times. This chain joins TRBV9 and TRBJ2-5; TRBD1 agrees at 11 bases. Germline V gene data show CDR1 as SGDLS and CDR2 as YYNGEE. With V trimmed by 3 bases and J by 1 base, 5 bases remained unmatched. This CDR3 comprises 16 residues. CDR3 sequence reads: CASSAGTGGSQETQYF. The DNA for the CDR3 is TGTGCCAGCAGCGCCGGGACAGGGGGTAGCCAAGAGACCCAGTACTTC.

The J gene is TRBJ2-3, the V gene TRBV2; 7 positions match TRBD1. Losses at the gene ends were 8 bases for V and 2 bases for J; bases not matched to a gene: 4. The CDR3 extends over 13 amino acids. From germline, CDR1 is SNHLY and CDR2 FYNNEI. This CDR3 reads CASDRVPTDTQYF. The CDR3 DNA is TGTGCCAGCGACAGGGTACCCACAGATACGCAGTATTTT.

In this sample, this clonotype turned up a few times. The V gene is TRBV4-3, the J gene TRBJ1-1; 8 bases map to TRBD1. The CDR3 contains 15 residues. Looked up from germline, CDR1 is LGHNA and CDR2 is YSLEER. The V and J ends lost 3 bases and 4 bases, in that order; junction bases with no gene match: 7. CDR3 nucleotides: TGCGCCAGCAGCCAGGCAGGGGGCGCGGTCACTGAAGCTTTCTTT. Its translation: CASSQAGGAVTEAFF.

This clonotype was counted only a few times. V and J are TRBV10-3 and TRBJ1-5; D unclear. Germline CDR1 reads ENHRY; CDR2 reads SYGVKD. The CDR3 loop spans 15 amino acids. V lost 3 bases, J lost 0 bases, and 9 bases lay in between. Here the CDR3 reads CAISEMWNSNQPQHF. In DNA form, the CDR3 reads TGTGCCATCAGTGAAATGTGGAATAGCAATCAGCCCCAGCATTTT.

This clonotype was seen more than once but under ten times. Germline is not matched at one junction end, which may reflect a read error. This chain uses TRBV15 with TRBJ1-1; D gene uncertain. CDR1 LNHNV and CDR2 YYDKDF come from the germline V gene (reference sequence). The length of the CDR3 is 13 residues. The CDR3 sequence is CATSRDRGDEAFF. CDR3 DNA: TGCGCCACCAGCAGAGATCGAGGAGATGAAGCTTTCTTT.

Only a few counts were recorded for this clonotype. The rearrangement links TRBV9 to TRBJ2-7; TRBD1 matches 8 bases. J gave up 3 bases and V 4 bases, and 9 bases lay outside the gene matches. This CDR3 has 15 residues. Germline loops: CDR1 SGDLS, CDR2 YYNGEE. The CDR3 loop reads CASSPSGTGYYEQYF. Here the CDR3 DNA reads TGTGCCAGCAGCCCGTCCGGGACAGGCTACTACGAGCAGTACTTC. Full variable domain (remainder filled in from reference TRBV9 and TRBJ2-7): DSGVTQTPKHLITATGQRVTLRCSPRSGDLSVYWYQQSLDQGLQFLIQYYNGEERAKGNILERFSAQQFPDLHSELNLSSLELGDSALYFCASSPSGTGYYEQYFGPGTRLTVT.

This rearrangement joins TRBV6-1 to TRBJ2-7; possible D gene TRBD1, 6 bases. Germline V gene sequence: CDR1 MNHNS, CDR2 SASEGT. This CDR3 region has 15 residues. V was shortened by 2 bases and J by 2 bases, with 13 bases between the two germline ends. The CDR3 region has the DNA TGTGCCAGCAGTGAATGGGCACAGGGACCCTACGAGCAGTACTTC. Translation: CASSEWAQGPYEQYF.

This clonotype was counted only a few times. V is TRBV5-1 and J is TRBJ1-4; tentatively, D is TRBD1 (6 bases). The germline gives CDR1 SGHRS, CDR2 YFSETQ. CDR3 length: 16 residues. Between the trimmed V and J ends, which lost 6 bases and 5 bases, there was a span of 20 bases. CDR3 sequence: CASMVSPGALNEKLFF. CDR3 coding DNA: TGCGCCAGCATGGTGTCTCCGGGGGCTCTAAATGAAAAACTGTTTTTT.

The CDR3 spells CASSYRAQETQYF. CDR3 bases: TGTGCCAGCAGCTACAGGGCTCAAGAGACCCAGTACTTC. V is TRBV7-9 and J is TRBJ2-5; D perhaps matches TRBD1 (6 bases). Between the trimmed V and J ends, which lost 4 bases and 2 bases, there was a span of 8 bases. CDR3 length: 13 amino acids. Germline assignment: CDR1 SEHNR and CDR2 FQNEAQ (reference sequence).

A few counts support this clonotype. The V call is TRBV7-9, the J call TRBJ1-1, with D unresolved. The CDR3 covers 14 residues. Trimming cost V 4 bases and J 1 base, with 10 bases left between them. CDR1 is SEHNR and CDR2 is FQNEAQ in the germline V gene (reference sequence). This chain's CDR3 is CASSSRAGNTEAFF. The DNA of the CDR3 is TGTGCCAGCAGCTCAAGGGCAGGGAACACTGAAGCTTTCTTT.

This clonotype was counted a single time. The V and J genes are TRBV7-6 and TRBJ2-1; D gene ambiguous. Germline CDR1 reads SGHVS; CDR2 reads FNYEAQ. This CDR3 has 17 amino acids. Trimming left V 3 bases short and J 8 bases short, with 23 bases between. The CDR3 region is CASSFDRTGQGAHEQFF. The DNA of the CDR3 is TGTGCCAGCAGCTTCGACCGCACGGGCCAAGGAGCCCATGAGCAGTTCTTC.

With respect to this clonotype: An end of the junction differs from the germline gene, which may be a read error. This chain uses TRBV2 with TRBJ2-1, with D unclear. CDR3 length: 14 residues. CDR1 and CDR2 from the germline V gene are SNHLY and FYNNEI. The CDR3 DNA is TGTGCCAGCAGTGCCTTGAATGGGATCAATGAGCGGTTCTTC. Amino acid sequence: CASSALNGINERFF. Complete variable domain (other parts from reference TRBV2 and TRBJ2-1): EPEVTQTPSHQVTQMGQEVILRCVPISNHLYFYWYRQILGQKVEFLVSFYNNEISEKSEIFDDQFSVERPDGSNFTLKIRSTKLEDSAMYFCASSALNGINERFFGPGTRLTVL.

V is TRBV3-1 and J is TRBJ2-1; D remains unclear. Trimming left V 1 base short and J 10 bases short, with 8 bases between. The CDR3 length is 12 residues. The germline V gene has CDR1 LGHDT and CDR2 YNNKEL (reference sequence). DNA for the CDR3: TGTGCCAGCAGCCAAGGGCGAAGGGAGCAGTTCTTC. It specifies CASSQGRREQFF.

The V call is TRBV12-5, the J call TRBJ1-3; D ambiguous. The CDR3 runs to 11 residues. V was clipped by 2 bases and J by 5 bases, with 1 base between them. CDR1 LGHNT and CDR2 FRNRAP come from the germline V gene. The CDR3 DNA reads as TGTGCTAGTGGTTTGAGAAACACCATATATTTT. Residues: CASGLRNTIYF.

This clonotype came up a few times. The chain carries TRBV5-1 and TRBJ2-1; TRBD1 agrees at 8 bases. Germline V CDR1 and CDR2: SGHRS, YFSETQ. V dropped 3 bases and J dropped 4; count of bases not matched to a gene: 12. The CDR3 loop spans 17 amino acids. The DNA of the CDR3 is TGCGCCAGCAGCTCCACTGCGACAGGGGTTAGGTACAATGAGCAGTTCTTC. Its translation is CASSSTATGVRYNEQFF.

This clonotype appeared once. The rearrangement links TRBV5-1 to TRBJ2-1; 9 nucleotides line up with TRBD1. Germline V lookup: CDR1 SGHRS, CDR2 YFSETQ. This CDR3 has 19 amino acids. V dropped 2 bases and J dropped 4; count of bases not matched to a gene: 16. CDR3 nucleotides: TGCGCCAGCAGCTTTCCCACCGGGACAGGGTCTTTCCGATACAATGAGCAGTTCTTC. Translating it yields CASSFPTGTGSFRYNEQFF.

This clonotype was observed many times. The chain combines TRBV6-4 with TRBJ2-7; TRBD1 might be the D (6 bases). Germline V gene sequence: CDR1 MRHNA, CDR2 SNTAGT. The germline V and J ends were trimmed by 7 bases and 3 bases, with 16 bases remaining between them. This CDR3 has 14 amino acids. Here the CDR3 reads CASTDRLPYYEQYF. The CDR3 region has the DNA TGTGCCAGCACAGACAGGCTACCTTACTACGAGCAGTACTTC.

The genes are TRBV6-1 and TRBJ2-3; 9 positions match TRBD1. The CDR3 is 17 amino acids. V dropped 6 bases and J dropped 4; count of bases not matched to a gene: 14. Germline values: CDR1 MNHNS, CDR2 SASEGT. Written as DNA, the CDR3 is TGTGCCAGCAGCTTCGATCACAGGGGGCACGGGGCAGATACGCAGTATTTT. Its translation is CASSFDHRGHGADTQYF.

This clonotype was seen many times. The rearrangement uses TRBV29-1 and TRBJ2-5; D is ambiguous. This CDR3 spans 14 amino acids. V was trimmed by 7 bases and J by 0 bases, leaving 15 bases between them. Germline assignment: CDR1 SQVTM and CDR2 ANQGSEA. The DNA of the CDR3 is TGCAGCGCCCCCCAGTTGGACGACCAAGAGACCCAGTACTTC. This codes for CSAPQLDDQETQYF.

About this clonotype: A read error may account for a junction end that differs from germline. The gene calls are TRBV20-1 and TRBJ2-1; 12 positions match TRBD2. CDR3 length: 14 amino acids. Germline V gene sequence: CDR1 DFQATT, CDR2 SNEGSKA (reference sequence). The CDR3 region has the DNA TGCAGTGCTTGGACTAGCGGGGTAACCAATGGGCAGTTCTTC. The encoded protein is CSAWTSGVTNGQFF.